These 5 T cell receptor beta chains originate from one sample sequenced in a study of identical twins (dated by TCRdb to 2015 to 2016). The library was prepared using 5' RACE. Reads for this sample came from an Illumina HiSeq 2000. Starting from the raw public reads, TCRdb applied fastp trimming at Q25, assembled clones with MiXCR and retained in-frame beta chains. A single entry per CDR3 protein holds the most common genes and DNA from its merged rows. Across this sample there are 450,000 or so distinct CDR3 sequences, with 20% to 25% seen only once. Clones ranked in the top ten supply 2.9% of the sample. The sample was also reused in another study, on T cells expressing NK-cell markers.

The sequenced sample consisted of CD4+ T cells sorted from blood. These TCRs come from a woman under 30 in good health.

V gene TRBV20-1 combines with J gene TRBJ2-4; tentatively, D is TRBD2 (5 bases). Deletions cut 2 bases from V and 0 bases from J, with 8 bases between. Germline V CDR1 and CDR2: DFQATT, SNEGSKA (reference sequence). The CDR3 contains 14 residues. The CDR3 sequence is CSARQAVAKNIQYF. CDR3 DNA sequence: TGCAGTGCTAGACAAGCGGTAGCCAAAAACATTCAGTACTTC.

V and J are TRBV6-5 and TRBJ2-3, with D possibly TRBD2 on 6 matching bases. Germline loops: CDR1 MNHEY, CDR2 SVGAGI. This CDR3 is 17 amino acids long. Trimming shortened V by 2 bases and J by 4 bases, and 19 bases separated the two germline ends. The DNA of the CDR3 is TGTGCCAGCAGTTACAACGATGTTCCTGGGGGGTCAGATACGCAGTATTTT. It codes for CASSYNDVPGGSDTQYF.

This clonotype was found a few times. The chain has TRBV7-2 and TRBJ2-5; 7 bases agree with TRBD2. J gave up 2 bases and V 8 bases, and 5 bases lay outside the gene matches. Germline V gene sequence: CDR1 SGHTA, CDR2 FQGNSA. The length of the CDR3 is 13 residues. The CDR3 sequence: CASAVGGQETQYF. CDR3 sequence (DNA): TGTGCCAGCGCGGTGGGGGGGCAAGAGACCCAGTACTTC.

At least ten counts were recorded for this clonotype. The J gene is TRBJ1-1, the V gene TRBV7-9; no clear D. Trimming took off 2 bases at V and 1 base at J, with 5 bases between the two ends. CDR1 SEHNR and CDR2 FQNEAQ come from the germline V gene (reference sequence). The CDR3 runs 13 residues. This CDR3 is CASSLWENTEAFF. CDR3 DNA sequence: TGTGCCAGCAGCTTATGGGAGAACACTGAAGCTTTCTTT.

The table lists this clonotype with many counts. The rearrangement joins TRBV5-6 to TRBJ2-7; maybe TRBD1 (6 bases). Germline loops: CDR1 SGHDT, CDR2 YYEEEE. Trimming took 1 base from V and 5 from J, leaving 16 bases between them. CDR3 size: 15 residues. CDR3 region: CASSLPQGSLHEQYF. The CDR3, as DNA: TGTGCCAGCAGCTTGCCCCAGGGGAGTCTGCACGAGCAGTACTTC.